The sample holds one count of the clone carrying this T cell receptor (beta chain). Sequencing used immunoSEQ multiplex PCR; TCRdb keeps in-frame clones, though not all of them. The data hold approximately 2,300,000 clones, with just under 95% observed a single time. The sample is drawn from a study of shared clonotypes between healthy human individuals. The material sequenced was naive CD4+ T cells from PBMCs. Specified subset: CD45RA+ positively selected. The clonotype comes from a man between 18 and 35 years old in good health. Some clones in this sample may be carry-over from other donors' samples.

The CDR3 DNA reads as TGTGCCAGCAGTTCGTGGACAGGGTTGGGACTAGAGACCCAGTACTTC. Translated: CASSSWTGLGLETQYF. V usage is TRBV27 and J usage is TRBJ2-5; 8 bases match TRBD1. Looked up from germline, CDR1 is MNHEY and CDR2 is SMNVEV (reference sequence). The J segment lost 4 bases and the V segment lost 4 bases, leaving 11 bases of the junction unmatched. The CDR3 extends over 16 amino acids.